Below, 10 T cell receptor beta chains from the same sample are listed, as sequenced in a study of early T cells in non-severe SARS-CoV-2 infection. Each CDR3 protein is one row after TCRdb ran MiXCR on the 5' RACE reads. The profile covers more than 85,000 distinct CDR3 sequences, with about 12% appearing a single time and less than 4.5% taken by the ten largest. The source material was whole blood, sampled at baseline. The source of these receptors is an adult who was a healthcare worker with PCR-confirmed SARS-CoV-2 infection or an uninfected control (not recorded which).

Note on this clonotype: A much larger clone is a single base away; this may be a read error. The gene calls are TRBV9 and TRBJ1-4; D is undetermined. The V end was cut by 4 bases, the J end by 0 bases, with 16 bases between. CDR3 length: 17 residues. Germline V gene sequence: CDR1 SGDLS, CDR2 YYNGEE. The CDR3 bases are TGTGCCAGCAGCCCATTCCAAATAGGGACAACTAATGAAAAACTGTTTTTT. Its protein is CASSPFQIGTTNEKLFF. Together with reference TRBV9 and TRBJ1-4, the CDR3 gives the full variable domain: DSGVTQTPKHLITATGQRVTLRCSPRSGDLSVYWYQQSLDQGLQFLIQYYNGEERAKGNILERFSAQQFPDLHSELNLSSLELGDSALYFCASSPFQIGTTNEKLFFGSGTQLSVL.

The chain recombines TRBV20-1 with TRBJ1-2, with no clear D. Trimming took off 0 bases at V and 5 bases at J, with 10 bases between the two ends. Germline V lookup: CDR1 DFQATT, CDR2 SNEGSKA (reference sequence). This CDR3 comprises 13 residues. CDR3 loop: CSARDKGKYGYTF. As DNA, the CDR3 is TGCAGTGCTAGAGATAAAGGGAAGTATGGCTACACCTTC.

The chain employs TRBV10-1 and TRBJ2-2; no firm D call. Per germline, CDR1 WNHNN and CDR2 SYGVQD (reference sequence). The V end lost 6 bases, the J end lost 3 bases, and 8 bases lay between the germline ends. The CDR3 is made up of 13 amino acids. The CDR3 coding sequence is TGCGCCAGCAGGGAATCCTACACCGGGGAGCTGTTTTTT. Amino acids: CASRESYTGELFF.

This clonotype has only a few counts. The CDR3: CASSSWMNEKLFF. The CDR3 DNA reads TGTGCCAGCAGCTCCTGGATGAATGAAAAACTGTTTTTT. This chain links TRBV5-5 with TRBJ1-4; no definite D call. The CDR3 has 13 residues. With 3 bases removed from V and 5 bases from J, the gap between germline ends came to 8 bases. Germline V lookup: CDR1 SGHKS, CDR2 YYEKEE (reference sequence).

This clonotype was seen only a few times. The V call is TRBV7-9, the J call TRBJ1-5; D uncertain. The CDR3 contains 14 residues. From germline, CDR1 is SEHNR and CDR2 FQNEAQ (reference sequence). Trimming took off 1 base at V and 9 bases at J, with 13 bases between the two ends. CDR3 nucleotides: TGTGCCAGCAGCTTAGGTCACCCGGGGATGCCCCAGCATTTT. This translates into CASSLGHPGMPQHF.

This chain links TRBV19 with TRBJ2-3; D is ambiguous. The CDR3 totals 14 residues. The germline V and J ends were trimmed by 7 bases and 0 bases, with 11 bases remaining between them. Germline CDR1 is LNHDA and CDR2 is SQIVND (reference sequence). CDR3 in DNA: TGTGCCAGTAAGTCTACTACTAGCACAGATACGCAGTATTTT. Amino acids: CASKSTTSTDTQYF.

This clonotype has more than one count but fewer than ten. The genes are TRBV5-5 and TRBJ2-6; D might be TRBD1 or TRBD2, each matching 6 bases. Trimming removed 6 bases from V and 0 bases from J, with 16 bases in between. This CDR3 has 17 residues. The V gene's germline CDR1 is SGHKS and CDR2 YYEKEE (reference sequence). The CDR3 here is CASTLGGRPSGANVLTF. As DNA, the CDR3 is TGTGCCAGCACTCTTGGGGGGCGCCCCTCTGGGGCCAACGTCCTGACTTTC.

This clonotype turned up a few times. The rearrangement links TRBV5-4 to TRBJ1-2; tentative D call: TRBD1 (6 bases). The germline V and J ends were trimmed by 5 bases and 4 bases, with 9 bases remaining between them. This CDR3 is built from 12 residues. Germline values: CDR1 SGHNT, CDR2 YYREEE (reference sequence). The CDR3 loop is CASRMDSYGYTF. In DNA form, the CDR3 reads TGTGCCAGCAGAATGGACAGCTATGGCTACACCTTC.

In its sample, this clonotype was seen a few times. The chain combines TRBV28 with TRBJ2-1, with 7 bases that match TRBD2. CDR3 length: 15 amino acids. From germline, CDR1 is MDHEN and CDR2 SYDVKM. V gave up 6 bases and J gave up 4 bases; unmatched junction bases: 9. CDR3 sequence (DNA): TGTGCCAGCAGAGTTGGGAGGGGAAGGTACAATGAGCAGTTCTTC. This translates into CASRVGRGRYNEQFF.

The chain uses TRBV9 and TRBJ1-1; possibly TRBD1 for D (6 bases). Trimming took off 2 bases at V and 0 bases at J, with 8 bases between the two ends. This CDR3 has 14 amino acids. Germline V gene sequence: CDR1 SGDLS, CDR2 YYNGEE. The CDR3 coding sequence is TGTGCCAGCAGCGTGGGGGCATTGAACACTGAAGCTTTCTTT. It encodes CASSVGALNTEAFF.